This T cell receptor beta chain was identified during a study of cytotoxic CD8 clonotypes in ibrutinib-treated CLL. Study-level results: Baseline clonality was higher than in age-matched healthy donors and moved in step with circulating CD8+ T-cell counts. Elevated clonality accompanied ibrutinib response, with a return toward baseline values at progression. The times at which samples were taken varied between sustained-remission and progressing patients.

TCR beta libraries used around 2.2 micrograms of genomic DNA from cryopreserved PBMCs. The table lists this clone with a few counts. Its antigen is undetermined. In germline, CDR1 is GTSNPN, CDR2 SVGIG (reference sequence). This CDR3 comprises 13 residues. V was trimmed by 0 bases and J by 4 bases, leaving 9 bases between them. Using immunoSEQ multiplex PCR, the repertoire was profiled, and TCRdb retains in-frame clones only, with some absent. The sample has 130,000 or so clones, approximately 77% seen once; the top ten hold less than 30%. The origin of this receptor is a human donor with chronic lymphocytic leukemia. Source: PBMCs, taken after 12 months of ibrutinib treatment. V usage is TRBV30 and J usage is TRBJ1-1; maybe TRBD1 (5 bases). CDR3 in DNA: TGTGCCTGGAGTGTCATGGGGGGCACTGAAGCTTTCTTT. The encoded protein is CAWSVMGGTEAFF.